This note documents a single T cell receptor beta chain sequence. Its specificity is not known. It was via CD45RO/CCR7/CD25/CD127/CD95/CD27 that CD4+ naive, central memory, regulatory and stem cell-like memory cells were sorted. These data come from a study of beta chain features in type 1 diabetes. Germline loops: CDR1 KGHSH, CDR2 LQKENI. There are 13 residues in the CDR3. The J segment lost 7 bases and the V segment lost 3 bases, leaving 5 bases of the junction unmatched. Of the isolated RNA, all was reverse transcribed, and so the sequenced material was expressed TCRB transcripts. TCRdb's table, derived via immunoSEQ multiplex PCR, lists solely in-frame clones and lacks some. Of about 900,000 clones detected, 15% to 20% appear once; the ten largest clones hold 0.02% to 0.025%. General study findings and limits: PCR could preferentially amplify shorter templates, alike in patients and controls. Patients with type 1 diabetes carried fewer insertions and had more deletions at their VDJ junctions. Naive, central memory and regulatory TCRB repertoires appeared more similar among patients than healthy donors.

The chain couples TRBV18 to TRBJ1-2; TRBD1 aligns across 7 bases. This TCR came from a woman under 30 in good health. Sequencing was performed on naive CD4+ T cells from blood. CDR3 sequence (DNA): TGTGCCAGCTCACCGGGACAGCCTTTTGGCTACACCTTC. Encoded protein: CASSPGQPFGYTF. The full variable domain, completed using reference TRBV18 and TRBJ1-2, is NAGVMQNPRHLVRRRGQEARLRCSPMKGHSHVYWYRQLPEEGLKFMVYLQKENIIDESGMPKERFSAEFPKEGPSILRIQQVVRGDSAAYFCASSPGQPFGYTFGSGTRLTVV.